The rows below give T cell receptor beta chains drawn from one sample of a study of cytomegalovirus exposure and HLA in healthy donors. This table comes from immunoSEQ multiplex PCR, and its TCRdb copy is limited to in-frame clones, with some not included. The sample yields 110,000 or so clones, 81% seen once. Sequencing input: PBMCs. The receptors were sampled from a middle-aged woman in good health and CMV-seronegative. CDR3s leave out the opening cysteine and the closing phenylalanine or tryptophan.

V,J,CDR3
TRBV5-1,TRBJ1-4,ASSSQGPPDEKLF
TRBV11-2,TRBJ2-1,ASSLDTSSNEQF
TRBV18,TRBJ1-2,ASSLGTGDNYGYT
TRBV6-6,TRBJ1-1,ASSRQDSTEAF
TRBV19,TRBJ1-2,ASSLTEFYGYT
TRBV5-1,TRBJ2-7,ASSFAWSVSGRGYEQY
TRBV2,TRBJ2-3,ASSVPHRDRDLTDTQY
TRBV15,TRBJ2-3,ATSIRGRTDTQY
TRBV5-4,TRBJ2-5,ASSLEARETQY
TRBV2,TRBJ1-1,ASSEGQGALKAF
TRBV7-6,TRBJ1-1,ASSLSPTGCEAF
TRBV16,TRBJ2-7,ASSQSRTGYYEQY
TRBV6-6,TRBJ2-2,ASSYGGTGLAGELF
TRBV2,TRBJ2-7,ASSWLLGQGAYEQY
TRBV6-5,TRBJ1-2,ASSYGGQPYGYT
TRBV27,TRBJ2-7,ASRAKQGFYEQY
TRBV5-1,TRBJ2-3,ASFDQRGRTDTQY
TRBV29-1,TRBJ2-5,SADVTVEETQY
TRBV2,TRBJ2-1,ASSVNGAYNEQF
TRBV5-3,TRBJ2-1,ARSLVSSKTASYNEQF
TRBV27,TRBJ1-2,ASSSTDSYSYGYT
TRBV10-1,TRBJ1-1,ASRGGTGGQAF
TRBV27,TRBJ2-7,ASRGHQGTGLFEQY
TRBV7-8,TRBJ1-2,ASSLAQGIVSGYT
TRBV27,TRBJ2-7,ASSLKLAGAYEQY
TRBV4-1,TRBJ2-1,ASSQASTSVSYNEQF
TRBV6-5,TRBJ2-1,ASSSGRTGDNEQF
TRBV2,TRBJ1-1,ASSGQYEAF
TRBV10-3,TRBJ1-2,AISEDSNYGYT
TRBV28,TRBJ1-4,ASSDTGEVGEKLF
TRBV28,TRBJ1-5,ASSLLQGPEGPQH
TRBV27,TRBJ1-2,ASSTGVNYGYT
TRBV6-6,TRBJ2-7,ATTGVGGSYEQY
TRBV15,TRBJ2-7,ATRTSGGYEQY
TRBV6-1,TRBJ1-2,ASSEALRGCGYT
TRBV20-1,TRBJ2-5,SAPTGGTQY
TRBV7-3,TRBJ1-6,ASRGGQGSSPLH
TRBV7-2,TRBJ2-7,ASSLGPREPPHEQY
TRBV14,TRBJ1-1,ASSQVRGVSYTEAF
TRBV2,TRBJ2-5,ASRPDGGETQY
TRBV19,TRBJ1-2,ASSDLNPSARRGGYT
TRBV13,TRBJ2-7,ASSLGSQGGGDYEQY
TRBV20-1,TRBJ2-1,SASGGGEQF
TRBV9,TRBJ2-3,ASSLRDRASSDTQY
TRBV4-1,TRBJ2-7,ASSQDDGVGTYEQY
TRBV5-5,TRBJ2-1,ASSLGHPLNNEQF
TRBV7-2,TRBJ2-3,ASSQRYGQAYTDTQY
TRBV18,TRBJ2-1,ASSPLGLAGIKVGEQF
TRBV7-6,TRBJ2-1,ASRVTSGHYNEQF
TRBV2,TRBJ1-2,ASRSDTTYGYT
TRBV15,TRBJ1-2,ATSSREQQNRFDGNYGYT
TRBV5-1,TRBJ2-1,ASSSNGTRSIREQF
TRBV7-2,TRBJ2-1,ASSQTASSYNEQF
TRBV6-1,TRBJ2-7,ASSENRAYEQY
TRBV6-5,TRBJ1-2,ASSYWDSYGYT